This T cell receptor beta chain stems from a study of blood T cells in healthy people across ages. V was shortened by 0 bases and J by 4 bases, with 19 bases between the two germline ends. The germline V gene has CDR1 DFQATT and CDR2 SNEGSKA (reference sequence). This CDR3 region has 16 residues. A second PCR, run for roughly 6 to 11 cycles, used a sample-barcoded 5' primer plus a J-beta primer mix. A single record per CDR3 protein comes from TCRdb applying MiXCR to the 5' RACE reads. The data show approximately 800,000 distinct CDR3 sequences, about 59% seen once. Sequencing was done on a sample of blood. This receptor was identified in a man younger than 40 in good health. The rearrangement links TRBV20-1 to TRBJ2-7; D is perhaps TRBD2 (6 bases). CDR3 nucleotides: TGCAGTGCTAGAGATGGAGAAGCTGGAGGGAAGTACGAGCAGTACTTC. Encoded protein: CSARDGEAGGKYEQYF.